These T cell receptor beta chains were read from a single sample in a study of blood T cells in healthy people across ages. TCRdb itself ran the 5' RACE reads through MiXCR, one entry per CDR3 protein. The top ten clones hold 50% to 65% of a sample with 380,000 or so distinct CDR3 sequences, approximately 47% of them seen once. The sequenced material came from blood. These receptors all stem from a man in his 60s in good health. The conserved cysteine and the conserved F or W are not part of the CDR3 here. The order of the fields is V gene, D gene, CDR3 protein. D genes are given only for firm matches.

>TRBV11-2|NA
ASSLDRAVKIQY
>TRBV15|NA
ATSGLQGRLGETQY
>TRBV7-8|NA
ATQRTTNEKLF
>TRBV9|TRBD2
ASSVGLAGASSTDTQY
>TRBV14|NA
ASSQEGELCYEQY
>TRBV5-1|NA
ASSVSESTDTQY
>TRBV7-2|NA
ASSPGASGAWTQY
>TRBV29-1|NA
SVAKQGSNIQY
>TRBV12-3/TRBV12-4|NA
ASSPPLGPKNIQY
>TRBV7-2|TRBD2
ASSLGWRGAYNEQF
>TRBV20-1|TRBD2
SAPRTSGSVRTQY
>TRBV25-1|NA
ASSEGHGRPSGANVLT
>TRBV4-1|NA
ASSQGGSDATQY
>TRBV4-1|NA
ASSQGRHLRANTGELF
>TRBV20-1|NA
SAEAGGAKQETQY
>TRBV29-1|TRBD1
SVVVGGGQVGNEQF
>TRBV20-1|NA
SASPAASSYNEQF
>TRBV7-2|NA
ASSLLPYEQY
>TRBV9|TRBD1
ASSQGQGALGDTQY
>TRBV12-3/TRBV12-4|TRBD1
ASSLNMWDRGTNTEAF
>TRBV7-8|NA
ASSFSGTGELF